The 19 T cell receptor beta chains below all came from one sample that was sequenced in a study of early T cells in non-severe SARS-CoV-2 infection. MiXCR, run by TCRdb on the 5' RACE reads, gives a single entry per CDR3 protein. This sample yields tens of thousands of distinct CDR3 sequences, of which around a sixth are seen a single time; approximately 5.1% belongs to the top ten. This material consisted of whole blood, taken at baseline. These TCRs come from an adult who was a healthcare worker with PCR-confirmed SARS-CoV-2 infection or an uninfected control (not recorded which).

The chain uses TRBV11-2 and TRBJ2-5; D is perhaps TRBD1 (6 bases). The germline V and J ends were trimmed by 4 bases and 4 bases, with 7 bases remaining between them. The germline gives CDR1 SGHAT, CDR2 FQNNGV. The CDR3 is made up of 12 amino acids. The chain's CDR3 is CASSSDRETQYF. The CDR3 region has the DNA TGTGCCAGCAGCTCGGACAGAGAGACCCAGTACTTC.

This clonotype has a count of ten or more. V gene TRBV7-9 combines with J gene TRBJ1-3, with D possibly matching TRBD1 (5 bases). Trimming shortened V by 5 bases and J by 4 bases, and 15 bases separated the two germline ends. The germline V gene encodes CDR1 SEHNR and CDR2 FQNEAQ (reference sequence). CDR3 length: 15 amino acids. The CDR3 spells CASSTPLGDGNTIYF. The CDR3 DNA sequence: TGTGCCAGCAGCACCCCTTTAGGGGACGGAAACACCATATATTTT.

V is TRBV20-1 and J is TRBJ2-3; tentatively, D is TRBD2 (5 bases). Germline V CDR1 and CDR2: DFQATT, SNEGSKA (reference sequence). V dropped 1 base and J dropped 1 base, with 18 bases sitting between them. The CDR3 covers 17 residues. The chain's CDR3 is CSARGRGGPRGTDTQYF. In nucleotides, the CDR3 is TGCAGTGCTAGAGGACGTGGAGGCCCCCGCGGCACAGATACGCAGTATTTT.

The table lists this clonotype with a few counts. CDR3 sequence: CAWSRAGDTQYF. CDR3 in DNA: TGTGCCTGGAGTCGAGCGGGAGATACGCAGTATTTT. The chain links TRBV30 to TRBJ2-3; the D gene is possibly TRBD2 (6 bases). V was clipped by 2 bases and J by 5 bases, with 8 bases between them. This CDR3 has 12 residues. Germline CDR1 is GTSNPN and CDR2 is SVGIG (reference sequence).

As DNA, the CDR3 is TGTGCCAGCACCCGGGACGGCGCCTCTGGGGCCAACGTCCTGACTTTC. Translating it yields CASTRDGASGANVLTF. V usage is TRBV2 and J usage is TRBJ2-6; the D gene could be TRBD1 or TRBD2 (5 bases each). V dropped 7 bases and J dropped 0 bases, with 13 bases sitting between them. The CDR3 runs to 16 residues. Per germline, CDR1 SNHLY and CDR2 FYNNEI.

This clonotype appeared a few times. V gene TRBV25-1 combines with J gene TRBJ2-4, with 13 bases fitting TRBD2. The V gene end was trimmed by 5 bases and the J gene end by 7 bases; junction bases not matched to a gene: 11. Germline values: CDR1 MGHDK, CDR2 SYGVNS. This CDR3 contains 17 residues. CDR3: CASSPGTSGTPQNIQYF. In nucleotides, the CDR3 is TGTGCCAGCAGTCCCGGGACTAGCGGGACGCCCCAGAACATTCAGTACTTC.

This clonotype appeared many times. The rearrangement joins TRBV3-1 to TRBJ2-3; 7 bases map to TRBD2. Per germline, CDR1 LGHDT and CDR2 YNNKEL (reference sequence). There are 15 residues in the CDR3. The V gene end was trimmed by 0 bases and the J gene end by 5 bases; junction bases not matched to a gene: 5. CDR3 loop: CASSQDLVAGDTQYF. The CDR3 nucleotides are TGTGCCAGCAGCCAAGATCTAGTAGCGGGAGATACGCAGTATTTT.

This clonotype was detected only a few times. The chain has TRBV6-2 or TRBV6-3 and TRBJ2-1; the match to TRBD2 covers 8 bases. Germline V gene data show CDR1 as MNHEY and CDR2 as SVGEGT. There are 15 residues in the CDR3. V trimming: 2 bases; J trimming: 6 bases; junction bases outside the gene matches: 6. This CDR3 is CASSYGGSGTNEQFF. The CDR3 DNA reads TGTGCCAGCAGTTACGGAGGTAGCGGGACCAATGAGCAGTTCTTC.

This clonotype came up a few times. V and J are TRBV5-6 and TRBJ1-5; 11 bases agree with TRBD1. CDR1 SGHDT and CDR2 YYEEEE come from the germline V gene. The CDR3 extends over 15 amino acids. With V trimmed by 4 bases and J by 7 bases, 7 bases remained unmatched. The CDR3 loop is CASSNGQGANQPQHF. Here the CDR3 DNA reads TGTGCCAGCAGCAACGGACAGGGGGCAAACCAGCCCCAGCATTTT.

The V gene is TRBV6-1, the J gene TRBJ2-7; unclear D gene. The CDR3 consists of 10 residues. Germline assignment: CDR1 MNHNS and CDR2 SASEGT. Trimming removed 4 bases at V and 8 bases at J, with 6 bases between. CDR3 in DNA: TGTGCCAGCAGTGTTGGTCAGCAGTACTTC. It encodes CASSVGQQYF.

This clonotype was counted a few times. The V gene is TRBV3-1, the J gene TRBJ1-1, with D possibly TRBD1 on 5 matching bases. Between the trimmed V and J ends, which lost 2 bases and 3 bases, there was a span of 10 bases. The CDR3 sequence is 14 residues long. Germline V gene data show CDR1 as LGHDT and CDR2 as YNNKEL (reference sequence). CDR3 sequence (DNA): TGTGCCAGCAGCCAAACGGGGCTGGACACTGAAGCTTTCTTT. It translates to CASSQTGLDTEAFF.

DNA of the CDR3: TGTGCCAGCAGTTTGGGCAGCCAAGAGACCCAGTACTTC. Translated: CASSLGSQETQYF. The rearrangement joins TRBV12-3 or TRBV12-4 to TRBJ2-5; the D is unclear. This CDR3 region has 13 residues. V lost 3 bases and J 1 base, leaving 6 bases between the germline ends.

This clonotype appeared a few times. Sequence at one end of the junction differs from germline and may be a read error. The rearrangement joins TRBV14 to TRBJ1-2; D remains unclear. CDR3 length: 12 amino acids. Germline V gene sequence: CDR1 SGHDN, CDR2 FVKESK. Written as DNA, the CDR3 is TGTGCCAGCAGTGGAGGTGTCGGACCGGTCCACTTC. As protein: CASSGGVGPVHF.

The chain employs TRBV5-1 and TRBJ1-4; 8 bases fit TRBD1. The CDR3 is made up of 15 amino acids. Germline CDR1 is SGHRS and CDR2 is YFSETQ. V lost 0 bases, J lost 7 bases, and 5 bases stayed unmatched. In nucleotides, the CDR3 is TGCGCCAGCAGCTTGGCCGGGACAGGAGCTGAAAAACTGTTTTTT. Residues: CASSLAGTGAEKLFF.

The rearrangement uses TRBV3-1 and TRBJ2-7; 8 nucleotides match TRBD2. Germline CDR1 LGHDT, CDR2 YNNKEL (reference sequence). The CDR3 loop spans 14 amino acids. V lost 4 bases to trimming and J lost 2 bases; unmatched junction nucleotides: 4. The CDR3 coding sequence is TGTGCCAGCAGCCCTCCGGGACTAGCCTACGAGCAGTACTTC. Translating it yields CASSPPGLAYEQYF.

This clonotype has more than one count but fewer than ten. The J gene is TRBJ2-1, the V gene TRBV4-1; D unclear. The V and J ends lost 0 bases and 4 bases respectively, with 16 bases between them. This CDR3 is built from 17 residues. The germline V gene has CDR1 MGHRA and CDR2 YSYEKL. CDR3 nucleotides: TGCGCCAGCAGCCAAGATTACCCCCGAAGAGTGTACAATGAGCAGTTCTTC. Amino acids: CASSQDYPRRVYNEQFF.

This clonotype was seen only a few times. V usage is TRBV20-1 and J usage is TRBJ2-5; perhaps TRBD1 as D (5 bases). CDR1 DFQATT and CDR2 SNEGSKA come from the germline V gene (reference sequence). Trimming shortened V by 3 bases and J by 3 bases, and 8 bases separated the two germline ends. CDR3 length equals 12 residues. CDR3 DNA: TGCAGTGCTAGGGTCAGGGAAGAGACCCAGTACTTC. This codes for CSARVREETQYF.

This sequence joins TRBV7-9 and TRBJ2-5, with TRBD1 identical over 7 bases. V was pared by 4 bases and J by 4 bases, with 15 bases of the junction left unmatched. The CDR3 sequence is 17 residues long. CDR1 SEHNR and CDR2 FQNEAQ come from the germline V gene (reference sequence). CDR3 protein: CASSSGMQGGGIETQYF. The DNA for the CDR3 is TGTGCCAGCAGCTCGGGGATGCAAGGGGGCGGCATAGAGACCCAGTACTTC.

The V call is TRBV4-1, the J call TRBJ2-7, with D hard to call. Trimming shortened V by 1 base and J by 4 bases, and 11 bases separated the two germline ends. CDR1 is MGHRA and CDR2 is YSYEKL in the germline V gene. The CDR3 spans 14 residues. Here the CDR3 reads CASSQVVEFYEQYF. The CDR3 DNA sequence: TGCGCCAGCAGCCAAGTAGTCGAGTTTTACGAGCAGTACTTC.